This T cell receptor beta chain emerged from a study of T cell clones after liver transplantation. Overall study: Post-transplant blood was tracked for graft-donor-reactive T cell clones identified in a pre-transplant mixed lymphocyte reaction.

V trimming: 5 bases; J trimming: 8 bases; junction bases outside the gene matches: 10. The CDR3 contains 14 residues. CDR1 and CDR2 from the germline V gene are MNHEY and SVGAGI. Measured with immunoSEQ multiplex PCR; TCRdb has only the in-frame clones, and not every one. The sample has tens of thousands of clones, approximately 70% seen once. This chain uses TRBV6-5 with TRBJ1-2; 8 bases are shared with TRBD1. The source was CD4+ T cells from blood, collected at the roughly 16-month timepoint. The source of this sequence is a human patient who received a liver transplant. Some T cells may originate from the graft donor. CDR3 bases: TGTGCCAGCAGTATAAACCAGGGGGCGAAGGGCTACACCTTC. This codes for CASSINQGAKGYTF.